This entry concerns a single T cell receptor beta chain. The sample originates from a study of memory CD8 T cells in hepatitis C reinfection. Some clones are missing from TCRdb's copy, which holds only in-frame ones; the method was immunoSEQ multiplex PCR. Here the sample spans about 46,000 clones, approximately 92% being singletons. Time point denoted: late/post reinfection, 12 to 24 weeks after detection. Sorted cells were sequenced directly ex vivo without any in vitro expansion. At all three reinfection time points, viable CD3+ CD8+ CD45RO- cells from a couple of donors served as controls. This receptor was identified in a man between 18 and 35 years old with hepatitis C virus infection. Material: naive CD8+ T cells sorted from blood.

CDR3 coding DNA: TGTGCCAGCAGCCCGGGGGGTACTAGCACAGATACGCAGTATTTT. This codes for CASSPGGTSTDTQYF. The V and J genes are TRBV7-2 and TRBJ2-3, with TRBD2 identical over 7 bases. The length of the CDR3 is 15 residues. Germline loops: CDR1 SGHTA, CDR2 FQGNSA. The J segment lost 0 bases and the V segment lost 5 bases, leaving 5 bases of the junction unmatched.